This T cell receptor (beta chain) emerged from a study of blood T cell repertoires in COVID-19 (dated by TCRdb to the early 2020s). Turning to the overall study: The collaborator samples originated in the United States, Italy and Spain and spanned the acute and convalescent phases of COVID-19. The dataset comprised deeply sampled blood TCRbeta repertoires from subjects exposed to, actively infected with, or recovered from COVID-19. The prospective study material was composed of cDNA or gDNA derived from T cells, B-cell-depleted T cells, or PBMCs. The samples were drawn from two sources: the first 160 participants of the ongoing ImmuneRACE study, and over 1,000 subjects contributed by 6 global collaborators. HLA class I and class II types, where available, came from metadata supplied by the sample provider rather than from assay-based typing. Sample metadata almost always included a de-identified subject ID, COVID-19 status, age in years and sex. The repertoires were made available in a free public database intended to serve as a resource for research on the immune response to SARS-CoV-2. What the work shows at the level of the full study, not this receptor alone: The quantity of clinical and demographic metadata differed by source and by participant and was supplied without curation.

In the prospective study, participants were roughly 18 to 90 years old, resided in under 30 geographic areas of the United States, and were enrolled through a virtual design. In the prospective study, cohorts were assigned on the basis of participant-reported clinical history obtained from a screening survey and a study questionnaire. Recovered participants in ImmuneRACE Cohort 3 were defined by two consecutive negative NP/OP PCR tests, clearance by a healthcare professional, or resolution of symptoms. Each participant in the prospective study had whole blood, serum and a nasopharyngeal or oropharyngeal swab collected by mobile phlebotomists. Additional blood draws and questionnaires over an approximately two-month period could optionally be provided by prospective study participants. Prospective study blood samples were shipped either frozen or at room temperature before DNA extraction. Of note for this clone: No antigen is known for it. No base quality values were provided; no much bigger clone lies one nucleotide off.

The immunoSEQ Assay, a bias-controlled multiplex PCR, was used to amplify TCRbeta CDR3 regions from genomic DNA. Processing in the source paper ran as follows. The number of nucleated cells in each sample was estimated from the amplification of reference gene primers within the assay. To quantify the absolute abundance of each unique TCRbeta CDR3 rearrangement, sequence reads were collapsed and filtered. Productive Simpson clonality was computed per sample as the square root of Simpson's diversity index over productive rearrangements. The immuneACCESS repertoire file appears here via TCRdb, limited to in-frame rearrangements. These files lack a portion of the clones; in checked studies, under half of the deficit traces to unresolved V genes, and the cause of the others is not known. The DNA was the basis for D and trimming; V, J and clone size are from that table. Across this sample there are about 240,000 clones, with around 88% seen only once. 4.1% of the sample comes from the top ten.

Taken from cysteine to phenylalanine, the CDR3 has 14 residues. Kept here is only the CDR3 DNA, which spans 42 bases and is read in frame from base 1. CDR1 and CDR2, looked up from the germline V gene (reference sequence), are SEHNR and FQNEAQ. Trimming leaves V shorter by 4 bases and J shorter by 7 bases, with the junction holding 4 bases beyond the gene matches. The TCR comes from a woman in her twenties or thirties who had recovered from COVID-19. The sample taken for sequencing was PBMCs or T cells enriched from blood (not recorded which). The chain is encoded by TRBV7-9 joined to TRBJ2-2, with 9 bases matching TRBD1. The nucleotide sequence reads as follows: TGTGCCAGCAGCTGGGACAGGGAAATCGGGGAGCTGTTTTTT. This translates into CASSWDREIGELFF.